This T cell receptor (beta chain) was obtained from a study of shared clonotypes between healthy human individuals. Clones were sequenced by immunoSEQ multiplex PCR, and TCRdb holds only the in-frame ones, with some missing. The profile covers about 2 million clones, with approximately 94% appearing a single time and approximately 1.2% taken by the ten largest. The naive CD8 subset, CD45RO-negative cells positively selected for CCR7, excluded terminally differentiated effector memory CD45RA+ cells. On this clone itself: Other DNA sequences in the sample encode the same CDR3.

The receptor was derived from a man aged 18 to 30 in good health. Sequencing used naive CD8+ T cells sorted from blood.

The CDR3 reads CASSLRGPGNTIYF. The CDR3 DNA sequence: TGTGCCAGCAGTTTAAGGGGGCCTGGAAACACCATATATTTT. The rearrangement links TRBV27 to TRBJ1-3, with TRBD1 matching over 7 bases. The CDR3 totals 14 residues. Losses at the gene ends were 2 bases for V and 2 bases for J; bases not matched to a gene: 0. Germline V CDR1 and CDR2: MNHEY, SMNVEV (reference sequence).